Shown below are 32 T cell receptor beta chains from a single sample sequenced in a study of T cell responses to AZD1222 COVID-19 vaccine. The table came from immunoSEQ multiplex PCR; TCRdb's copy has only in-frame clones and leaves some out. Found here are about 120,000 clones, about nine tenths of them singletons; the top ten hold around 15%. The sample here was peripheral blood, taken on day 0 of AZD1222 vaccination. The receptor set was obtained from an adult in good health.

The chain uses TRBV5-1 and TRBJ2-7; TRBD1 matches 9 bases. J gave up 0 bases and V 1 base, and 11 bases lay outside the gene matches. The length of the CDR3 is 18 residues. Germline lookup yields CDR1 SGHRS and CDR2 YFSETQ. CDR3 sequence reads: CASSLLNLQGASSYEQYF. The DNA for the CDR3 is TGCGCCAGCAGCTTGCTGAACCTACAGGGGGCAAGCTCCTACGAGCAGTACTTC.

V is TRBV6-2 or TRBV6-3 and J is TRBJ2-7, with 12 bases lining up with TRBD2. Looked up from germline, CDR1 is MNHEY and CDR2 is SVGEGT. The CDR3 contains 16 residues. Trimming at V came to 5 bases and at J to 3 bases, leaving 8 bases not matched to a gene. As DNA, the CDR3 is TGTGCCAGCAGTCACCCTCGGACTAGCGGGAACTACGAGCAGTACTTC. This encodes CASSHPRTSGNYEQYF.

CDR3 sequence: CASSFYSSGANVLTF. The CDR3 region has the DNA TGTGCCAGCAGCTTTTACTCTTCTGGGGCCAACGTCCTGACTTTC. This chain uses TRBV7-2 with TRBJ2-6, with D uncertain. The CDR3 has 15 residues. V gave up 3 bases and J gave up 1 base, with 7 bases separating them. Germline V gene lookup returns CDR1 SGHTA and CDR2 FQGNSA.

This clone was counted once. The CDR3 sequence: CASSHTGSSRGTF. In nucleotides, the CDR3 is TGTGCCAGCAGCCATACAGGTTCCAGCCGGGGGACCTTC. This chain joins TRBV3-1 (or the pseudogene TRBV3-2) and TRBJ1-2; D is possibly TRBD1 (5 bases). V shed 3 bases and J shed 14 bases, with 19 bases lying between them. This CDR3 has 13 residues. From germline, CDR1 is LGHDT and CDR2 YNNKEL (reference sequence).

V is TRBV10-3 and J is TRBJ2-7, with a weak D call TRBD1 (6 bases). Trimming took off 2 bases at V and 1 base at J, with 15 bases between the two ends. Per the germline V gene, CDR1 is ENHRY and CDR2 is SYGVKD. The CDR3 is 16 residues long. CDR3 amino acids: CAISEPTTGISYEQYF. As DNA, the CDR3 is TGTGCCATCAGTGAGCCGACTACAGGGATTTCCTACGAGCAGTACTTC.

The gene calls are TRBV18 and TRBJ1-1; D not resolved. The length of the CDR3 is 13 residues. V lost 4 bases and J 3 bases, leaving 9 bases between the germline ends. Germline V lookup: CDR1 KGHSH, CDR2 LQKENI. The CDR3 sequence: CASSQQAYTEAFF. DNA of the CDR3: TGTGCCAGCTCACAGCAGGCCTACACTGAAGCTTTCTTT.

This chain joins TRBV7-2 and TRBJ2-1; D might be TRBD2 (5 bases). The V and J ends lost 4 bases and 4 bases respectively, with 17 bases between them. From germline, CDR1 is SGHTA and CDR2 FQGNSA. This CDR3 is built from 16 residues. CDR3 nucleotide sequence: TGTGCCAGCAGCTACCGGATTGCGGGTATTTACAATGAGCAGTTCTTC. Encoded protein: CASSYRIAGIYNEQFF.

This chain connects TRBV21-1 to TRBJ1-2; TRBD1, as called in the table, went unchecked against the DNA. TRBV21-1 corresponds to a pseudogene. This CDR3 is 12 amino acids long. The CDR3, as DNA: TGTGCCTCCGGACAGGGATTAGTTGGCTACACCTTC. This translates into CASGQGLVGYTF.

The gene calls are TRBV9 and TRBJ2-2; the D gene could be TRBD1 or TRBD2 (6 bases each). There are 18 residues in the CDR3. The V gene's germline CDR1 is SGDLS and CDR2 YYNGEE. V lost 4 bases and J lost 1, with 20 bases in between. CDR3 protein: CASSSREGGDLNTGELFF. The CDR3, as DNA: TGTGCCAGCAGCTCGCGGGAAGGGGGAGATCTGAACACCGGGGAGCTGTTTTTT. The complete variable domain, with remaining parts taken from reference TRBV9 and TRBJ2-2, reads DSGVTQTPKHLITATGQRVTLRCSPRSGDLSVYWYQQSLDQGLQFLIQYYNGEERAKGNILERFSAQQFPDLHSELNLSSLELGDSALYFCASSSREGGDLNTGELFFGEGSRLTVL.

Here the CDR3 DNA reads TGCGCCAGCAGTTCCGGGACAAAGAGCGAAAAACTGTTTTTT. Its translation is CASSSGTKSEKLFF. This chain joins TRBV10-1 and TRBJ1-4; D is perhaps TRBD1 (6 bases). This CDR3 is 14 amino acids long. The V and J ends lost 5 bases and 8 bases respectively, with 15 bases between them. Per germline, CDR1 WNHNN and CDR2 SYGVQD (reference sequence).

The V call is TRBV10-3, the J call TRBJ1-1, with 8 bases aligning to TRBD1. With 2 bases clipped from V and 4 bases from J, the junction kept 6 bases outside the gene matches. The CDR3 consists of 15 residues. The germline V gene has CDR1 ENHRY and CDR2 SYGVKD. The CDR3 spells CAISETGQGSTEAFF. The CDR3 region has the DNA TGTGCCATCAGTGAGACCGGACAGGGAAGCACTGAAGCTTTCTTT.

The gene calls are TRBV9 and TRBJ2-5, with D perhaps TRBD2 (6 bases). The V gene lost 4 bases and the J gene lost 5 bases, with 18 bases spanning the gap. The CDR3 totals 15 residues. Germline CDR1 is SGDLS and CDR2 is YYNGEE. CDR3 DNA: TGTGCCAGCAGCCGCGGGACTCACTCGTCGGAGACCCAGTACTTC. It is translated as CASSRGTHSSETQYF.

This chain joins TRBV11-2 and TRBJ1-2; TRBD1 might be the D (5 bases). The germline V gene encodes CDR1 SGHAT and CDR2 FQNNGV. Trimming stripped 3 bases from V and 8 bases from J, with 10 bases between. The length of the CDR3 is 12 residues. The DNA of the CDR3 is TGTGCCAGCAGCTTGTTAGGGACCGGCTACACCTTC. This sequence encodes CASSLLGTGYTF.

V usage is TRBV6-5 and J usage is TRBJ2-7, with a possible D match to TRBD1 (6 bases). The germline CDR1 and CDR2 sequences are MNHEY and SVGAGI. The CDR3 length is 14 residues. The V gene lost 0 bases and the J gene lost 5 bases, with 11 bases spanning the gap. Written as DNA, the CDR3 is TGTGCCAGCAGTTACTCAGGGACAAAGGACGAGCAGTACTTC. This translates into CASSYSGTKDEQYF.

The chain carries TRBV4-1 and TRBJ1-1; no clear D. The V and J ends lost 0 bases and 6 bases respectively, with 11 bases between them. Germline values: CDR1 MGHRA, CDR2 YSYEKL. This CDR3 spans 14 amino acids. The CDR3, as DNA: TGCGCCAGCAGCCAAGAGGGCCGGGGAGCTGAAGCTTTCTTT. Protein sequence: CASSQEGRGAEAFF.

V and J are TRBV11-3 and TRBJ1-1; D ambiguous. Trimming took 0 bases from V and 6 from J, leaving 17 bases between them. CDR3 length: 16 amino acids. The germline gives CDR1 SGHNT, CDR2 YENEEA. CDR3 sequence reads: CASSLEVPDENPEAFF. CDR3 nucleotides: TGTGCCAGCAGCTTAGAGGTTCCAGACGAAAATCCTGAAGCTTTCTTT.

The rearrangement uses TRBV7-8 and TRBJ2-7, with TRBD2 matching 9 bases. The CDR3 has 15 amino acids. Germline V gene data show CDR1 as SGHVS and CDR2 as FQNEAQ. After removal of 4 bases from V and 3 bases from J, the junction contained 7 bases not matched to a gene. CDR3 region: CASSSQIAGVYEQYF. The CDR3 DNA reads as TGTGCCAGCAGCTCCCAAATAGCGGGAGTCTACGAGCAGTACTTC.

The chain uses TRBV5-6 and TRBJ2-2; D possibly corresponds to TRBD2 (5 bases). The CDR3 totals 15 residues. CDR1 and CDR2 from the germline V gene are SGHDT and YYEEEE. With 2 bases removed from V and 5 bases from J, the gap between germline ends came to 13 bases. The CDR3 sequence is CASSFGELETGELFF. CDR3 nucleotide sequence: TGTGCCAGCAGCTTCGGGGAGTTGGAGACCGGGGAGCTGTTTTTT.

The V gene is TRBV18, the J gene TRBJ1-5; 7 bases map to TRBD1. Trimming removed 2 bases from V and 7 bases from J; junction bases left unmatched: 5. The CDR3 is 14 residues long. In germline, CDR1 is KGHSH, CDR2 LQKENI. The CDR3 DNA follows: TGTGCCAGCTCACCAGACAGGGCAAGCCAGCCCCAGCATTTT. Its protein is CASSPDRASQPQHF.

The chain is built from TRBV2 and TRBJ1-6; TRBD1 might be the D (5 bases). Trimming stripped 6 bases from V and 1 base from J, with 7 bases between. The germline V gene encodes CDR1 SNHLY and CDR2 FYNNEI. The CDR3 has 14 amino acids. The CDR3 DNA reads TGTGCCAGCAGGGGGGGGTCCTATAATTCACCCCTCCACTTT. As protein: CASRGGSYNSPLHF.

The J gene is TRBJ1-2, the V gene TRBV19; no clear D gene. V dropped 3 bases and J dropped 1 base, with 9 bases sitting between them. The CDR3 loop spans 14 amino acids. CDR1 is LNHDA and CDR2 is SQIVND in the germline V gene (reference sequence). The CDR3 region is CASSIPGFNYGYTF. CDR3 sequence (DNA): TGTGCCAGTAGTATTCCCGGGTTTAACTATGGCTACACCTTC.

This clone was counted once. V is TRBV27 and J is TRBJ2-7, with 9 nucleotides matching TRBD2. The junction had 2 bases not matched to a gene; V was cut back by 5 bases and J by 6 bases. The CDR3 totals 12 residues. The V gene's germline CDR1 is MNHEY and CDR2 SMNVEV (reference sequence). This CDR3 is CASSPTSGEQYF. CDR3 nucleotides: TGTGCCAGCAGTCCGACTAGCGGCGAGCAGTACTTC.

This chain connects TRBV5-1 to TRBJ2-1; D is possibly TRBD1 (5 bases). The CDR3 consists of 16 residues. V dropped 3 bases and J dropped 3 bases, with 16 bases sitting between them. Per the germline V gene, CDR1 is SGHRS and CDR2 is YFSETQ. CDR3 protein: CASSYETQRGYNEQFF. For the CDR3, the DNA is TGCGCCAGCAGCTATGAGACGCAAAGGGGCTACAATGAGCAGTTCTTC.

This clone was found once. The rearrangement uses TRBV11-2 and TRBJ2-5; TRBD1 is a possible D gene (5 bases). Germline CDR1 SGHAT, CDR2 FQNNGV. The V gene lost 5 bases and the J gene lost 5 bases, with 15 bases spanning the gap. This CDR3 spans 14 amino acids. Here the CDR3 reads CASSQGVGGETQYF. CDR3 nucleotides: TGTGCCAGCAGCCAAGGGGTTGGTGGTGAGACCCAGTACTTC.

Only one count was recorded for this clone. The CDR3 here is CASSLRDTGYTEAFF. The DNA of the CDR3 is TGTGCCAGCAGCCTCCGGGACACGGGCTACACTGAAGCTTTCTTT. The chain is built from TRBV3-1 (or the pseudogene TRBV3-2) and TRBJ1-1, with a possible D match to TRBD1 (6 bases). The germline V gene has CDR1 LGHDT and CDR2 YNNKEL (reference sequence). The CDR3 extends over 15 amino acids. V lost 4 bases, J lost 3 bases, and 15 bases lay in between.

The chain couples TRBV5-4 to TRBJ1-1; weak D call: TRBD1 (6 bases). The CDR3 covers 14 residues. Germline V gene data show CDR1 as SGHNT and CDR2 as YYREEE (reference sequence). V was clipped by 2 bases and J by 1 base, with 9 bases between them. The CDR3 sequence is CASSFPGENTEAFF. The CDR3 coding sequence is TGTGCCAGCAGCTTCCCAGGGGAGAACACTGAAGCTTTCTTT.

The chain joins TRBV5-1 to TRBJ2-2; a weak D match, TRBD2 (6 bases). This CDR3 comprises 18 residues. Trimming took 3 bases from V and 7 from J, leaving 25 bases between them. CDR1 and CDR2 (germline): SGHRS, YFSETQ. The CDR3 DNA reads TGCGCCAGCAGCTCCACGGCCCCGTCAAGGGTCGGGAGCGGGGAGCTGTTTTTT. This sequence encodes CASSSTAPSRVGSGELFF.

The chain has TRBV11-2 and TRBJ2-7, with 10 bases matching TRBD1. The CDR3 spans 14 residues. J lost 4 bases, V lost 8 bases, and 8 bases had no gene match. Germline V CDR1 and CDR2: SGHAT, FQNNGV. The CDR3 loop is CASLGTGAGYEQYF. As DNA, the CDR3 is TGTGCCAGCCTCGGGACAGGGGCGGGGTACGAGCAGTACTTC. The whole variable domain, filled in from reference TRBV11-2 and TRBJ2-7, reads EAGVAQSPRYKIIEKRQSVAFWCNPISGHATLYWYQQILGQGPKLLIQFQNNGVVDDSQLPKDRFSAERLKGVDSTLKIQPAKLEDSAVYLCASLGTGAGYEQYFGPGTRLTVT.

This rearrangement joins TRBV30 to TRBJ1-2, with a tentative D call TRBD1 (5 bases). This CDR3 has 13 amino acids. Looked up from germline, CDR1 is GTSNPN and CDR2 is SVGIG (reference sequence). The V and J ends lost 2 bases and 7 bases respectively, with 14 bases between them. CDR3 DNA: TGTGCCTGGAGTTTCCAGGGTAGCGTTGGCTACACCTTC. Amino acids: CAWSFQGSVGYTF.

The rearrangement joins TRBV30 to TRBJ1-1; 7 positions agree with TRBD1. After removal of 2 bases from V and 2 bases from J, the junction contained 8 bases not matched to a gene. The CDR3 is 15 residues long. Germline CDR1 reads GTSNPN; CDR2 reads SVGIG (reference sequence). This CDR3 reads CAWSPWTGSNTEAFF. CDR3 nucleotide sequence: TGTGCCTGGAGTCCCTGGACAGGAAGTAACACTGAAGCTTTCTTT.

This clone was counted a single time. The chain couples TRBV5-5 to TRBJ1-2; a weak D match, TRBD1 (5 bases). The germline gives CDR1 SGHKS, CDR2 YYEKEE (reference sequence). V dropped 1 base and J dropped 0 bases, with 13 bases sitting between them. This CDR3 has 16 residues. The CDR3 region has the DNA TGTGCCAGCAGCTTGTCCCCGGGACCAGCTAACTATGGCTACACCTTC. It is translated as CASSLSPGPANYGYTF.

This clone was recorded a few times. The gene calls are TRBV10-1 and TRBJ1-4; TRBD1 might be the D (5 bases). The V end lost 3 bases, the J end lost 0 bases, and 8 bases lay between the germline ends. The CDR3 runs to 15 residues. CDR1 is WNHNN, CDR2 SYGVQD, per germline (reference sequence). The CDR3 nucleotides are TGCGCCAGCAGTGAAGACAGACCAACTAATGAAAAACTGTTTTTT. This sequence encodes CASSEDRPTNEKLFF.